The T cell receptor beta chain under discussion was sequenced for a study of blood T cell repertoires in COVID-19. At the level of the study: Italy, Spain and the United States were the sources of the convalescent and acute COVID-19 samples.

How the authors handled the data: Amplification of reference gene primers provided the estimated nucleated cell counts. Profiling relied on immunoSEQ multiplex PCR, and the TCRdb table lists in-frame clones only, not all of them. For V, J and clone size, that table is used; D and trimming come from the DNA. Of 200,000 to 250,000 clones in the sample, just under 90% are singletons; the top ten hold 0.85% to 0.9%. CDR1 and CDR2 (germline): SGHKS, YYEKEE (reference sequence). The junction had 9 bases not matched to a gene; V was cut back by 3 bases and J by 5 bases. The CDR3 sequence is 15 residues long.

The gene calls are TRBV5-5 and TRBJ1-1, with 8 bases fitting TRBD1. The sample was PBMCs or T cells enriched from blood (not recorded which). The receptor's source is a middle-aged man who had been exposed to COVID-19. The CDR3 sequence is CASSSKKQGETEAFF. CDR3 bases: TGTGCCAGCAGCTCCAAAAAACAGGGGGAGACTGAAGCTTTCTTT.